The rows below give T cell receptor beta chains drawn from one sample of a study of immune evolution from preneoplasia to lung adenocarcinoma. Clones were sequenced by immunoSEQ multiplex PCR, and TCRdb holds only the in-frame ones, with some missing. The data hold roughly 4,200 clones, with 70% to 80% observed a single time. Source material: FFPE invasive lung adenocarcinoma tissue. These receptors were obtained from a person between 40 and 59 years old with lung adenocarcinoma. Some clones in this sample may be carry-over from other donors' samples. Both conserved end residues are part of each CDR3. D genes are given only for firm matches. Size tells how often a clone was seen (once, few, many) or the class of an expanded clone, and some rows leave it out.

abundance | j_gene | v_gene | d_gene | CDR3nt | CDR3aa
- | TRBJ2-2 | TRBV5-4 | - | TGTGCCAGCAGCACACCTACAGAGAACACCGGGGAGCTGTTTTTT | CASSTPTENTGELFF
- | TRBJ2-1 | TRBV20-1 | - | TGCAGTGCCGAGGGGGGGGATGAGCAGTTCTTC | CSAEGGDEQFF
- | TRBJ1-4 | TRBV6-4 | TRBD1 | TGTGCCAGCAGTGACTCGACAGGGAGTGAAAAACTGTTTTTT | CASSDSTGSEKLFF
- | TRBJ2-1 | TRBV5-8 | - | TGTGCCAGCAGCGTGTTAGCCCAACATTACAATGAGCAGTTCTTC | CASSVLAQHYNEQFF
- | TRBJ1-4 | TRBV5-6 | - | TGTGCCAGCAGCCCACGGAGTACAGAGAATGAAAAACTGTTTTTT | CASSPRSTENEKLFF
- | TRBJ1-2 | TRBV6-1 | - | TGTGCCAGCAGTGAAGGAACCGGGCCTTTCTATGGCTACACCTTC | CASSEGTGPFYGYTF
few | TRBJ2-1 | TRBV15 | - | TGTGCCACCAGCAGCATGGGGCCGGACAAGGGTGAGCAGTTCTTC | CATSSMGPDKGEQFF
- | TRBJ2-7 | TRBV5-5 | - | TGTGCCAGCAGCTTGGCCAGGGGTTACGAGCAGTACTTC | CASSLARGYEQYF
- | TRBJ1-1 | TRBV11-2 | - | TGTGCCAGCAGCTTAGGTTCAGGGAACACTGAAGCTTTCTTT | CASSLGSGNTEAFF
- | TRBJ1-4 | TRBV18 | - | TGTGCCAGCTCAGTCGGGGGGAGTGAAAAACTGTTTTTT | CASSVGGSEKLFF
- | TRBJ2-7 | TRBV29-1 | TRBD1 | TGCAGCGCCCTGTCCGGGACAGGGGTGGGCGAGCAGTACTTC | CSALSGTGVGEQYF
- | TRBJ1-4 | TRBV5-1 | - | TGCGCCAGCAGCTTGGACCCCGTAACAACTAATGAAAAACTGTTTTTT | CASSLDPVTTNEKLFF
- | TRBJ2-5 | TRBV14 | TRBD1 | TGTGCCAGCAGCCAAGATCGGGGCAGGGGGCTAAAAGAGACCCAGTACTTC | CASSQDRGRGLKETQYF
- | TRBJ2-7 | TRBV28 | - | TGTGCCAGCACCCCCCACAGCTACGAGCAGTACTTC | CASTPHSYEQYF
- | TRBJ2-3 | TRBV29-1 | - | TGCAGCGTTGAAGGGACTAGCACAGATACGCAGTATTTT | CSVEGTSTDTQYF
few | TRBJ1-5 | TRBV28 | TRBD1 | TGTGCCAGCAGCCTTCTTCAACTCCGGGACAGGAGGAATCAGCCCCAGCATTTT | CASSLLQLRDRRNQPQHF
- | TRBJ2-1 | TRBV11-2 | TRBD2 | TGTGCCAGCAGCTCTGGACTAGCGGGAAGTGAGCAGTTCTTC | CASSSGLAGSEQFF
once | TRBJ2-2 | TRBV19 | - | TGTGCCAGTACCGTGTTGAGGCTCACCGGGGAGCTGTTTTTT | CASTVLRLTGELFF
- | TRBJ2-1 | TRBV12-5 | TRBD2 | TGTGCTAGTGGTTTGGCCCCTTTCGGACCGGGACTAGCGGGGTACAATGAGCAGTTCTTC | CASGLAPFGPGLAGYNEQFF
- | TRBJ2-7 | TRBV30 | TRBD2 | TGTGCCTGGGGACTAGCTGACTACGAGCAGTACTTC | CAWGLADYEQYF
- | TRBJ2-5 | TRBV28 | TRBD2 | TGTGCCAGCAGTTCACCGGGGGGGCCCCAAGAGACCCAGTACTTC | CASSSPGGPQETQYF
- | TRBJ2-2 | TRBV7-2 | - | TGTGCCAGCAGCTTAAACCCGGGAAACACCGGGGAGCTGTTTTTT | CASSLNPGNTGELFF
- | TRBJ2-5 | TRBV18 | - | TGTGCCAGCTCACCAGGGGTCCGGGAGACCCAATACTTC | CASSPGVRETQYF
- | TRBJ1-1 | TRBV4-1 | - | TGCGCCAGCAGCCAAACTTCGGACGTGAGAGCTTTCTTT | CASSQTSDVRAFF
- | TRBJ2-1 | TRBV5-3 | - | TGTGCCAGCAGCCCGGACAAGGAAACCTACAATGAGCAGTTCTTC | CASSPDKETYNEQFF
- | TRBJ2-5 | TRBV5-4 | - | TGTGCCAGCAGCCCCCGGCTAGCAGGAGAGACCCAGTACTTC | CASSPRLAGETQYF
- | TRBJ2-3 | TRBV7-2 | - | TGTGCCAGCAGCTTAGGTTCGGGGAATACGCAGTATTTT | CASSLGSGNTQYF
- | TRBJ2-7 | TRBV6-5 | TRBD1 | TGTGCCAGCAGACGGACAGGGGGATACGAGCAGTACTTC | CASRRTGGYEQYF
- | TRBJ2-1 | TRBV5-6 | TRBD2 | TGTGCCAGCAGCTTTTTCCTAGCGGGGTTCAATGAGCAGTTCTTC | CASSFFLAGFNEQFF
- | TRBJ1-1 | TRBV2 | - | TGTGCCAGCAGTGAAGATTGGGACGGCAAGGAGGAAGCTTTCTTT | CASSEDWDGKEEAFF
- | TRBJ2-7 | TRBV30 | - | TGTGCCTGGGGTCAGGGGAAAGGCTACGAGCAGTACTTC | CAWGQGKGYEQYF
once | TRBJ2-1 | TRBV19 | - | TGTGCCAGTAGGGATATTAGCTTCTACAATGAGCAGTTCTTC | CASRDISFYNEQFF
once | TRBJ2-7 | TRBV28 | - | TGTGCCAGCAGCCACGGGCCTATTACCCACGAGCAGTACTTC | CASSHGPITHEQYF
- | TRBJ2-1 | TRBV5-4 | TRBD2 | TGTGCCAGCAGCTTGGAACTAGCGGGCAGGAATGAGCAGTTCTTC | CASSLELAGRNEQFF
- | TRBJ2-2 | TRBV7-6 | - | TGTGCCAGCAGCCTCCTAGGGACTCCGAACACCGGGGAGCTGTTTTTT | CASSLLGTPNTGELFF
- | TRBJ1-4 | TRBV29-1 | - | TGCAGCGTTGAAACAGTTAATGAAAAACTGTTTTTT | CSVETVNEKLFF
- | TRBJ2-7 | TRBV18 | TRBD1 | TGTGCCAGCTCCAACAGGGGCACAACCTACGAGCAGTACTTC | CASSNRGTTYEQYF
once | TRBJ1-5 | TRBV10-3 | TRBD1 | TGTGCCATCAGTGGATCGGGACAGCGAGATCAGCCCCAGCATTTT | CAISGSGQRDQPQHF
- | TRBJ1-3 | TRBV4-2 | TRBD1 | TGTGCCAGCAGCCCCTCAGACGGACAGGGCAATGGAAACACCATATATTTT | CASSPSDGQGNGNTIYF
- | TRBJ2-6 | TRBV19 | TRBD1 | TGTGCCAGCGGGACAGGGAGGGCTGGGGCCAACGTCCTGACTTTC | CASGTGRAGANVLTF
- | TRBJ1-6 | TRBV30 | TRBD1 | TGTGCCTGGAGTGTGGGACAGGCTACTCGTTCACCCCTCCACTTT | CAWSVGQATRSPLHF
- | TRBJ1-5 | TRBV14 | - | TGTGCCAGCAGCCGAGACGGCAATCAGCCCCAGCATTTT | CASSRDGNQPQHF
- | TRBJ2-1 | TRBV20-1 | - | TGCAGTGCTGAACGGGGCAATGAGCAGTTCTTC | CSAERGNEQFF
- | TRBJ1-1 | TRBV2 | - | TGTGCCAGCAGGGCCGACAGAAACACTGAAGCTTTCTTT | CASRADRNTEAFF
- | TRBJ2-7 | TRBV18 | - | TGTGCCAGCTCACCACCATCCGCAGGGAGGGAGCAGTACTTC | CASSPPSAGREQYF
once | TRBJ2-1 | TRBV6-1 | TRBD2 | TGTGCCAGCAGTGAAACTAGCGGAGAGGGCAATGAGCAGTTCTTC | CASSETSGEGNEQFF
- | TRBJ1-2 | TRBV29-1 | TRBD1 | TGCAGCGTTGGAGGGACAGCCGCTGGCTACACCTTC | CSVGGTAAGYTF
- | TRBJ1-1 | TRBV28 | - | TGTGCCAGCAGTTCCTCGCGGTTGAACACTGAAGCTTTCTTT | CASSSSRLNTEAFF
- | TRBJ1-1 | TRBV7-3 | - | TGTGCCAGCAGCTTTCGCTCGGGGCAGGGCGCTGAAGCTTTCTTT | CASSFRSGQGAEAFF
- | TRBJ2-5 | TRBV27 | - | TGTGCCAGCAGTCCCCCTCTGGGGGAGACCCAGTACTTC | CASSPPLGETQYF
- | TRBJ2-7 | TRBV6-6 | TRBD1 | TGTGCCAGCAGTTACCTGGACAGGGGGCTGGAGCAGTACTTC | CASSYLDRGLEQYF
- | TRBJ1-2 | TRBV28 | - | TGTGCCAGCAGTTGGGGGCTTTCTGGCTACACCTTC | CASSWGLSGYTF
once | TRBJ2-7 | TRBV4-1 | TRBD2 | TGCGCCAGCAGCCACTTGCGGGAGGGTCCCCTCTACGAGCAGTACTTC | CASSHLREGPLYEQYF
few | TRBJ1-2 | TRBV5-1 | - | TGCGCCAGCAGCCTCGACAATAACTATGGCTACACCTTC | CASSLDNNYGYTF
- | TRBJ2-7 | TRBV29-1 | TRBD1 | TGCAGCGTTGAGTCTCGGGACAGGGTACCCAAGCAGTACTTC | CSVESRDRVPKQYF
- | TRBJ2-6 | TRBV25-1 | - | TGTGCCAGCAGCCGCTCTGGGGCCAACGTCCTGACTTTC | CASSRSGANVLTF
- | TRBJ2-5 | TRBV5-1 | TRBD2 | TGCGCCAGCAGCCCCGGGTCTAGCGGGGCTGGAGGAGAGACCCAGTACTTC | CASSPGSSGAGGETQYF
- | TRBJ2-2 | TRBV5-1 | - | TGCGCCAGCAGCTTGTCTAATCTGGGCACCGGGGAGCTGTTTTTT | CASSLSNLGTGELFF
- | TRBJ2-1 | TRBV30 | - | TGTGCCTGGAGTGTAGTGGGGAGCTCCTACAATGAGCAGTTCTTC | CAWSVVGSSYNEQFF